This T cell receptor (beta chain) was recorded in a study of cytomegalovirus exposure and HLA in healthy donors. Both 60 Vbeta primers and 13 Jbeta primers went into the PCR. TCRdb's table, derived via immunoSEQ multiplex PCR, lists solely in-frame clones and lacks some. The data hold around 150,000 clones, with roughly 72% observed a single time. The germline gives CDR1 SQVTM, CDR2 ANQGSEA. The CDR3 contains 14 residues. Comment on this clone: One end of the junction fails to match germline, which may point to a read error.

The chain couples TRBV29-1 to TRBJ1-4; D is possibly TRBD1 (5 bases). The sample comprised PBMCs. The sequence came from a man aged 35 to 55 in good health and CMV-seronegative. The DNA of the CDR3 is TGCAGCGTTGATCACGGTCGTAGGGGTGAAAAACTGTTGTTT. Residues: CSVDHGRRGEKLLF.